A selection of T cell receptor beta chains follows, all from one sample in a study of blood T cell repertoires in COVID-19. The protocol was immunoSEQ multiplex PCR, while the TCRdb copy is restricted to in-frame clones and leaves out a portion. This table holds 150,000 to 200,000 clones, about 89% found once. Sample: peripheral blood. These receptor sequences come from a man aged 40-49 years with active or convalescent COVID-19. Each CDR3 is given with its conserved first and last residue. A D gene is named only where the DNA matches it firmly. Clone size appears in some rows only: once, few, many, or a class for an expanded clone.

>.|TRBJ1-4|.|13|TRBV2
TGTGCCAGTTCTCAACAGGATAATGAAAAACTGTTTTTT
CASSQQDNEKLFF
>.|TRBJ1-6|few|15|TRBV6-6
TGTGCCAGCAGTTGGGGGACATCGGCTAATTCACCCCTCCACTTT
CASSWGTSANSPLHF
>.|TRBJ1-5|.|14|TRBV2
TGTGCCAGCAAAGGGGGGGCAGGCAATCAGCCCCAGCATTTT
CASKGGAGNQPQHF
>.|TRBJ2-4|.|15|TRBV6-1
TGTGCCAGCAGTGATTATGGGGGCGGAGGAGACATTCAGTACTTC
CASSDYGGGGDIQYF
>.|TRBJ2-5|.|16|TRBV4-3
TGCGCCAGCAGCCCGGCGGCTAATAGCGGCCAAGAGACCCAGTACTTC
CASSPAANSGQETQYF
>TRBD1|TRBJ1-5|.|15|TRBV3-1/TRBV3-2
TGTGCCAGCAGCCAAGAGGCAGGGGGTGATCAGCCCCAGCATTTT
CASSQEAGGDQPQHF
>.|TRBJ2-3|.|16|TRBV28
TGTGCCAGCAGTTTCCCCGGGGGGCCCCGCACAGATACGCAGTATTTT
CASSFPGGPRTDTQYF
>TRBD2|TRBJ2-1|.|15|TRBV4-1
TGCGCCAGCAGCCAAGCTAGCGGGGGGGGAAATGAGCAGTTCTTC
CASSQASGGGNEQFF
>.|TRBJ2-5|.|14|TRBV6-5
TGTGCCAGCAGCCTGATGGGGGCGCGGGAGACCCAGTACTTC
CASSLMGARETQYF
>.|TRBJ2-1|once|16|TRBV6-1
TGTGCCAGCAGTGACCGGGGGGCCTTAGGCTACAATGAGCAGTTCTTC
CASSDRGALGYNEQFF
>TRBD2|TRBJ2-7|few|14|TRBV9
TGTGCCAGCAATAGCGGGGGGGCCTCCTACGAGCAGTACTTC
CASNSGGASYEQYF
>.|TRBJ2-7|.|12|TRBV30
TGTGCCTGGAGTCCCCTCTCGGGAGAGCAGTACTTC
CAWSPLSGEQYF
>.|TRBJ1-2|.|18|TRBV14
TGTGCCAGCAGCCTAAACCCCCCAGGAGGCCCTGCTAACTATGGCTACACCTTC
CASSLNPPGGPANYGYTF
>TRBD1|TRBJ1-2|.|12|TRBV29-1
TGCAGCGTTGTCCGACAGGGGTATGGCTACACCTTC
CSVVRQGYGYTF
>TRBD1|TRBJ2-7|.|15|TRBV6-5
TGTGCCAGCAGGGACCGGGACAGGAACTCCTACGAGCAGTACTTC
CASRDRDRNSYEQYF
>.|TRBJ1-3|.|14|TRBV5-6
TGTGCCAGCAGCTTGGTAGCCCCTGGAAACACCATATATTTT
CASSLVAPGNTIYF
>TRBD1|TRBJ1-2|.|13|TRBV5-8
TGTGCCAGCAGCCAGGGGGCTGGCTATGGCTACACCTTC
CASSQGAGYGYTF
>.|TRBJ1-3|.|13|TRBV15
TGTGCCACCTCGGACGGCGGGGGAAACACCATATATTTT
CATSDGGGNTIYF
>.|TRBJ1-2|.|15|TRBV6-5
TGTGCCAGCAGTCCGGGGAGGGTCCTGAACTATGGCTACACCTTC
CASSPGRVLNYGYTF
>TRBD1|TRBJ1-1|once|14|TRBV7-8
TGTGCCAGCAGCTCCGAAACAGGGGGGGCTGAAGCTTTCTTT
CASSSETGGAEAFF
>TRBD1|TRBJ2-7|once|15|TRBV18
TGTGCCAGCTCACCATGGGACAGGGAATCCTACGAGCAGTACTTC
CASSPWDRESYEQYF
>.|TRBJ2-1|.|12|TRBV11-2
TGTGCCAGCAGCTTAGAGCTGAGCGAGCAGTTCTTC
CASSLELSEQFF
>TRBD1|TRBJ1-2|.|13|TRBV19
TGTGCCAGCCAACCGGGACAGAGAAATGGCTACACCTTC
CASQPGQRNGYTF
>.|TRBJ2-1|.|14|TRBV9
TGTGCCAGCAGCGTAGTAGGTAGCACACATGAGCAGTTCTTC
CASSVVGSTHEQFF
>TRBD1|TRBJ1-1|.|18|TRBV6-6
TGTGCCAGCAGTCCACTTCTGGGACGGGACAGGGGAGTCACTGAAGCTTTCTTT
CASSPLLGRDRGVTEAFF
>TRBD1|TRBJ2-2|.|18|TRBV5-1
TGCGCCAGCAGCCACGACGCCGGGACAGGGCGTAACACCGGGGAGCTGTTTTTT
CASSHDAGTGRNTGELFF
>TRBD1|TRBJ2-7|many|14|TRBV28
TGTGCCAGCAGTTTATTGGGACAGGGCTACGAGCAGTACTTC
CASSLLGQGYEQYF
>.|TRBJ1-1|.|11|TRBV6-5
TGTGCCAGCAGGCGCGGTATGGAAGCTTTCTTT
CASRRGMEAFF
>TRBD2|TRBJ2-5|.|17|TRBV7-9
TGTGCCAGCAGCTTGTATGGCGGGGGGGTTTTTGAGGAGACCCAGTACTTC
CASSLYGGGVFEETQYF
>.|TRBJ1-5|.|16|TRBV28
TGTGCCAGCAGTTCGGGAGGGGGTTCTGTCAATCAGCCCCAGCATTTT
CASSSGGGSVNQPQHF
>TRBD1|TRBJ2-5|.|18|TRBV27
TGTGCCAGCAGTTTACTCCTTCAAAGACAGGGGGGTCGAGAGACCCAGTACTTC
CASSLLLQRQGGRETQYF
>.|TRBJ1-1|.|14|TRBV6-5
TGTGCCAGCAGTTCCCGGGACACTAACACTGAAGCTTTCTTT
CASSSRDTNTEAFF
>.|TRBJ2-7|.|13|TRBV3-1/TRBV3-2
TGTGCCAGCAGACAGGGAAGCTCCTACGAGCAGTACTTC
CASRQGSSYEQYF
>.|TRBJ1-1|.|13|TRBV12-3/TRBV12-4
TGTGCCAGCAGGCAGGGTAGCGGCACTGAAGCTTTCTTT
CASRQGSGTEAFF
>.|TRBJ2-5|few|19|TRBV28
TGTGCCAGCAGTTTCAGCCTCCTGCCGGGGTCAGTAGGAAGAGAGACCCAGTACTTC
CASSFSLLPGSVGRETQYF
>.|TRBJ1-5|few|12|TRBV7-9
TGTGCCAGCAGCCATAGCAATCAGCCCCAGCATTTT
CASSHSNQPQHF
>TRBD1|TRBJ2-2|.|15|TRBV30
TGTGCCTGGATTGAGGGGGCTACGAACACCGGGGAGCTGTTTTTT
CAWIEGATNTGELFF
>.|TRBJ1-5|.|14|TRBV19
TGTGCCAGTCGGCCCCAGGGGCAAGGACAGCCCCAGCATTTT
CASRPQGQGQPQHF
>TRBD1|TRBJ1-5|.|14|TRBV28
TGTGCCAGCAGGATACAGGGGGCGGGTCAGCCCCAGCATTTT
CASRIQGAGQPQHF
>.|TRBJ1-2|.|13|TRBV7-6
TGTGCCAGCAGCTTAGGGGAGAACTATGGCTACACCTTC
CASSLGENYGYTF
>.|TRBJ1-6|.|18|TRBV28
TGTGCCAGCAGTTCGTCCCTTGGGCTTGGCTCCTATAATTCACCCCTCCACTTT
CASSSSLGLGSYNSPLHF
>.|TRBJ2-1|once|14|TRBV6-6
TGTGCCAGCAGTTACTCGGTCAGTCGAAATGAGCAGTTCTTC
CASSYSVSRNEQFF
>.|TRBJ2-7|.|15|TRBV11-3
TGTGCCAGCAGCCCCCGGGCGGGGGCCTCCTACGAGCAGTACTTC
CASSPRAGASYEQYF
>.|TRBJ2-1|.|15|TRBV7-2
TGTGCCAGCAGCTCCGGGACACTCGCCTACAATGAGCAGTTCTTC
CASSSGTLAYNEQFF
>.|TRBJ1-1|.|13|TRBV7-3
TGTGCCAGCAGCTTTAAAAAAGGGGTTGAAGCTTTCTTT
CASSFKKGVEAFF
>.|TRBJ1-6|.|14|TRBV3-1/TRBV3-2
TGTGCCAGCAGCTCCCGGGACAAAAATTCACCCCTCCACTTT
CASSSRDKNSPLHF
>.|TRBJ2-1|few|15|TRBV7-3
TGTGCCAGCAGCCTAGACAGAGGTTCGATGTATGAGCAGTTCTTC
CASSLDRGSMYEQFF
>.|TRBJ2-7|few|13|TRBV3-1/TRBV3-2
TGTGCCAGCAGTGGGGCCCAGGGGGGCGAGCAGTACTTC
CASSGAQGGEQYF
>TRBD1|TRBJ1-2|.|14|TRBV2
TGTGCCAGCAGTGGCGCGACAGGGAGTGATGGCTACACCTTC
CASSGATGSDGYTF
>TRBD1|TRBJ2-1|.|15|TRBV19
TGTGCCAGTAGTAGCCGGGACAGGGGGCTCTATGAGCAGTTCTTC
CASSSRDRGLYEQFF
>.|TRBJ2-1|.|11|TRBV6-6
TGTGCCAGCAGATTAAACAATGAGCAGTTCTTC
CASRLNNEQFF
>TRBD1|TRBJ1-2|once|15|TRBV11-2
TGTGCCAGCAGCCTACAGGGGGCGGGTGGCTATGGCTACACCTTC
CASSLQGAGGYGYTF
>TRBD1|TRBJ2-7|.|12|TRBV7-9
TGTGCCAGCAGCTGGACAGGGGACGAGCAGTACTTC
CASSWTGDEQYF
>.|TRBJ1-1|.|16|TRBV3-1/TRBV3-2
TGTGCCAGCAGCCAAGGGAGGGGCGGCTTGGGCACTGAAGCTTTCTTT
CASSQGRGGLGTEAFF
>TRBD2|TRBJ2-3|.|17|TRBV29-1
TGCAGCGTTGACGGGGGGCGGCTAGCGGGGCCTGGTGGTACGCAGTATTTT
CSVDGGRLAGPGGTQYF